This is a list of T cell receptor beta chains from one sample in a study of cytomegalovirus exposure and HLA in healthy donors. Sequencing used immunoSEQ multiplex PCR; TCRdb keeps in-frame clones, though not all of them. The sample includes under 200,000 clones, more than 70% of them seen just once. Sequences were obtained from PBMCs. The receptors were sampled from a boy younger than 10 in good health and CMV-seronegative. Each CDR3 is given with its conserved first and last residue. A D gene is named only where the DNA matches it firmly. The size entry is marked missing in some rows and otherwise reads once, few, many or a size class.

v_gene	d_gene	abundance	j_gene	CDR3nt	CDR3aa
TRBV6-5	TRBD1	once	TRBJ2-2	TGTGCCAGCAGTTACTCGATGGGACAGGGAACCGGGGAGCTGTTTTTT	CASSYSMGQGTGELFF
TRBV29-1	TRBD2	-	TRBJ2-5	TGCAGCGTTGATCGTAGCGGGAGAGAGACCCAGTACTTC	CSVDRSGRETQYF
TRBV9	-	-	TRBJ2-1	TGTGCCAGCAGCGGACCCCCGGGGAACAATGAGCAGTTCTTC	CASSGPPGNNEQFF
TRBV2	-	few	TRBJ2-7	TGTGCCAGCAGACAGGTCTACGAGCAGTACTTC	CASRQVYEQYF
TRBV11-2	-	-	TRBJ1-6	TGTGCCAGCAGCTTTTCGGGTCGGGAGAATTCACCCCTCCACTTT	CASSFSGRENSPLHF
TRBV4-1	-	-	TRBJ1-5	TGCGCCAGCAGCCAGATATGGAGGGGGGGTCAGCCCCAGCATTTT	CASSQIWRGGQPQHF
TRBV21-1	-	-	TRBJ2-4	TGTGCCAGCAGCAAAGATCTGGGGTTTGTGGCGGAGACTAGCGGGCGCCCCCAAAACATTCAGTACTTC	CASSKDLGFVAETSGRPQNIQYF
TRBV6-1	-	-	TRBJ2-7	TGTGCCAGCAGTGACTTCTTGGGGGGGCTCTTTTACGAGCAGTACTTC	CASSDFLGGLFYEQYF
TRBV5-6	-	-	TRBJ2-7	TGTGCCAGCAGCCGGGACTTTTCCTACGAGCAGTACTTC	CASSRDFSYEQYF
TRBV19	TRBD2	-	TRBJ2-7	TGTGCCAGTAGCCCTAGGAGCGGGAGGATCTACGAGCAATACTTC	CASSPRSGRIYEQYF
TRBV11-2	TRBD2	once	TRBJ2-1	TGTGCCAGCAGCTTAGCAGGGACTAGCGGGATGGATGAGCAGTTCTTC	CASSLAGTSGMDEQFF
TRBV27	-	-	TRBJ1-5	TGTGCCAGCTCGAGGACTTGGGGCAATCAGCCCCAGCATTTT	CASSRTWGNQPQHF
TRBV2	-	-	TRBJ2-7	TGTGCCAGCATTGTGTGGAGCGGCGAGCAGTACTTC	CASIVWSGEQYF
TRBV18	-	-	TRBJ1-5	TGTGCCAGCTCACCGCAGTTGGCGGAGCCCCAGCATTTT	CASSPQLAEPQHF
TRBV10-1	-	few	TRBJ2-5	TGCGCCAGCAGCCCCTGGGAGCGATCGAGGAACGAGACCCAGTACTTC	CASSPWERSRNETQYF
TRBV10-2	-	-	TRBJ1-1	TGCGCCAGCAGTGAGTCGGGGGGCACTGAAGCTTTCTTT	CASSESGGTEAFF
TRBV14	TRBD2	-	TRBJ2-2	TGTGCCAGCAGTAACAGACTAGCGGGAACTCCCGGGGGGGAGCTGTTTTTT	CASSNRLAGTPGGELFF
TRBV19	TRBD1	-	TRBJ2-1	TGTGCCAGTAGTATCGGACAGGGGCCAGGGAATGAGCAGTTCTTC	CASSIGQGPGNEQFF
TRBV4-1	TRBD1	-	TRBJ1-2	TGCGCCAGCAGCCGACTCGGACAGGGACGCGATGGCTACACCTTC	CASSRLGQGRDGYTF
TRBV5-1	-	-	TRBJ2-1	TGCGCCAGCAGCTTATCAGCTCCAGGCTCCTACAATGAGCAGTTCTTC	CASSLSAPGSYNEQFF
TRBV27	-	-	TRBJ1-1	TGTGCCAGCAGTCCCCATTTGAACACTGAAGCTTTCTTT	CASSPHLNTEAFF
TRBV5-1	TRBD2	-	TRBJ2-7	TGCGCCAGCAGCTTGGATATAGCGGGAGGGGGCGAGCAGTACTTC	CASSLDIAGGGEQYF
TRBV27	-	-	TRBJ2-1	TGTGCCAGCAGTCTCACCCGACAGGGGAGGGATGAGCAGTTCTTC	CASSLTRQGRDEQFF
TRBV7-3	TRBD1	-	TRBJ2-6	TGTGCCAGCAGCTTAATACCGACTCAAATCAATACGGGACAGGGCGCTGGGGCCAACGTCCTGACTTTC	CASSLIPTQINTGQGAGANVLTF
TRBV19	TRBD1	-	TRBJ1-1	TGTGCCAGTAGATCCTTAAGGGGGACAGGGGTCTACACTGAAGCTTTCTTT	CASRSLRGTGVYTEAFF
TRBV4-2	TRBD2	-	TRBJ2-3	TGTGCCAGCAGCCAAGAAGGGACAGCGGGAGGTAGGGATACGCAGTATTTT	CASSQEGTAGGRDTQYF
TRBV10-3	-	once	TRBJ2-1	TGTGCCATCACTCCACAGGGCCGCAATGAGCAGTTCTTC	CAITPQGRNEQFF
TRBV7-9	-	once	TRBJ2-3	TGTGCCAGCAGCTTACAGCGGGCCTTACTTAGCACAGATACGCAGTATTTT	CASSLQRALLSTDTQYF
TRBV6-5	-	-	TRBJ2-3	TGTGCCAGCAGCCAGAACACAGATACGCAGTATTTT	CASSQNTDTQYF
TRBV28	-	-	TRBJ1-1	TGTGCCAGCAGTTCACAGGACGGTCGTAAGGACACTGAAGCTTTCTTT	CASSSQDGRKDTEAFF
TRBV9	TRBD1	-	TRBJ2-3	TGTGCCAGCAGCGTCACCGGGACAGGGGCAGCAGATACGCAGTATTTT	CASSVTGTGAADTQYF
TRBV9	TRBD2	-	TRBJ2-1	TGTGCCAGCAGCGGACTAGCGTACAATGAGCAGTTCTTC	CASSGLAYNEQFF
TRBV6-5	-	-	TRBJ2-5	TGTGCCAGCAGTTACTTCTCGGGAACCGTAGAGACCCAGTACTTC	CASSYFSGTVETQYF
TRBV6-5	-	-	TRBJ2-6	TGTGCCAGCAGTTACTTGGACAGTGGAGGGGCCAACGTCCTGACTTTC	CASSYLDSGGANVLTF
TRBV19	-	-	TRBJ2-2	TGTGCCAGTAGTCCCCGGACAGTGAACACCGGGGAGCTGTTTTTT	CASSPRTVNTGELFF
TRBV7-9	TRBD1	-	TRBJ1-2	TGTGCCAGCAGCCCCGACAGGGGGCGGTTCTATGGCTACACCTTC	CASSPDRGRFYGYTF
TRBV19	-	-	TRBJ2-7	TGTGCCAGTGCCCTCACCGGAGGGATCTACGAGCAGTACTTC	CASALTGGIYEQYF
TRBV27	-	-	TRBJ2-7	TGTGCCAGCAGTCCCGGGACATTTTCCTACGAGCAGTACTTC	CASSPGTFSYEQYF
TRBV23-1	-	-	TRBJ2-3	TGCGCCAGCAGTCAGGTACAGCGGTGCACAGATACGCAGTATTTT	CASSQVQRCTDTQYF
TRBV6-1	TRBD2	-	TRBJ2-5	TGTGCCAGCAGACTAGCGGGGGTAGCGGAGACCCAGTACTTC	CASRLAGVAETQYF
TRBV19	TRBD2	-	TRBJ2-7	TGTGCCAGTAGAAGGGGAGGGAACTACGAGCAGTACTTC	CASRRGGNYEQYF